A single sample gave rise to the 2 T cell receptor beta chains below, sequenced in a study of T cell repertoires in cytomegalovirus infection. The antigens of these receptors remain unknown. TCRdb analysed the reads with MiXCR anew, one entry per CDR3 protein. Found here are a few hundred thousand distinct CDR3 sequences, roughly a fifth of them singletons; the top ten hold about 21%. Here the sequenced sample was cultured PBMCs, taken from culture after CMV antigen stimulation. The receptors were gathered from a human donor in good health (CMV status not recorded). Some clones in this sample may be carry-over from other donors' samples.

This clonotype occurred a few times. The chain employs TRBV7-9 and TRBJ2-1; 8 positions match TRBD2. The CDR3 is 17 amino acids. After removal of 5 bases from V and 0 bases from J, the junction contained 9 bases not matched to a gene. Germline V gene data show CDR1 as SEHNR and CDR2 as FQNEAQ (reference sequence). The CDR3 coding sequence is TGTGCCAGCAGCCTAAGGACTAGCCATCCCTCCTACAATGAGCAGTTCTTC. It codes for CASSLRTSHPSYNEQFF. The complete variable domain, with remaining parts taken from reference TRBV7-9 and TRBJ2-1, reads DTGVSQNPRHKITKRGQNVTFRCDPISEHNRLYWYRQTLGQGPEFLTYFQNEAQLEKSRLLSDRFSAERPKGSFSTLEIQRTEQGDSAMYLCASSLRTSHPSYNEQFFGPGTRLTVL.

This clonotype was detected a few times. The chain recombines TRBV20-1 with TRBJ2-1; 12 positions match TRBD2. Germline loops: CDR1 DFQATT, CDR2 SNEGSKA (reference sequence). The CDR3 has 13 amino acids. The CDR3 reads CSNGGTSGNEQFF. CDR3 DNA sequence: TGCAGCAACGGGGGGACTAGCGGGAATGAGCAGTTCTTC.